This TCR beta chain was documented in a study of OX40 agonist ivuxolimab in advanced cancers. Study details: Earlier anti-PD-1, anti-PD-L1 or anti-CTLA-4 therapy was permitted; over 35% had received some. Partial response was recorded in three patients: one hepatocellular carcinoma and two cutaneous melanoma cases.

Germline-derived CDR1 and CDR2 are SGHTA and FQGNSA. The ends were cut back, 2 bases at V and 6 bases at J, with 16 bases in the middle. The CDR3 is 15 amino acids. Whole-study results and caveats: Clonal expansion from baseline to week 6 occurred in both CD4+ and CD8+ T cells. CD4+ T cells averaged fewer expanded clones than CD8+ T cells.

The assay was immunoSEQ multiplex PCR, and TCRdb's table has in-frame clones only and misses some. The data hold about 33,000 clones, with roughly 84% observed a single time. Turning to this clone: Its matching antigen is unknown.

Sample: CD4+ or CD8+ T cells sorted from blood, taken in a trial of the OX40 agonist ivuxolimab. V usage is TRBV7-2 and J usage is TRBJ1-1; D may be TRBD1 (5 bases). The TCR sequence derives from an adult with an advanced solid tumor such as melanoma, head and neck, liver or kidney cancer. CDR3 DNA: TGTGCCAGCAGCTTACACCTCGGGGGTGAAGCTGAAGCTTTCTTT. It codes for CASSLHLGGEAEAFF.